The clone carrying this T cell receptor beta chain occurred once. Assay used: immunoSEQ multiplex PCR; TCRdb lists only in-frame clones, some missing. The sample records some 150,000 clones, just under 85% being singletons. The record originates from a study of blood T cell repertoires in COVID-19. The CDR3 is made up of 17 amino acids. The J segment lost 4 bases and the V segment lost 4 bases, leaving 11 bases of the junction unmatched. Germline CDR1 MDHEN, CDR2 SYDVKM. Sequenced input: peripheral blood. The sequence came from a man aged 35 to 55 who had recovered from COVID-19. The chain joins TRBV28 to TRBJ1-5; 9 bases fit TRBD1. CDR3 sequence (DNA): TGTGCCAGCAGTTCATACACCGGGACAGGGACTAATCAGCCCCAGCATTTT. The encoded protein is CASSSYTGTGTNQPQHF.